This entry is about one T cell receptor (beta chain). Its antigen target is currently unknown. No base quality values were provided; no much bigger clone lies one nucleotide off. The data were obtained in a study of blood T cell repertoires in COVID-19 (dated by TCRdb to about 2020). For the wider study: Samples from collaborators originated in the United States, Italy and Spain and spanned both the acute and convalescent phases of COVID-19. The material from the prospective study consisted of cDNA or gDNA derived from T cells, B-cell-depleted T cells, or PBMCs. The dataset comprised deeply sampled blood TCRbeta repertoires from subjects exposed to, actively infected with, or recovered from COVID-19. The repertoires were made available in a free public database intended to serve as a resource for research on the immune response to SARS-CoV-2. Samples came from the ongoing ImmuneRACE study (first 160 participants) plus 1,254 subjects from 6 global collaborators. A de-identified subject ID, COVID-19 status, age in years and sex were almost always included in the sample metadata. HLA class I and class II types, where available, came from metadata supplied by the sample provider rather than from assay-based typing.

TCRbeta CDR3 regions were amplified from genomic DNA by means of the immunoSEQ Assay, a bias-controlled multiplex PCR. The paper's processing steps were these. The number of nucleated cells in each sample was estimated by amplification of reference gene primers within the assay. To quantify the absolute abundance of each unique TCRbeta CDR3 rearrangement, sequence reads were collapsed and filtered. For each sample, productive Simpson clonality was calculated as the square root of Simpson's diversity index over productive rearrangements. This is the immuneACCESS table as TCRdb keeps it, with only in-frame sequences that have V and J called. A part of the clones is gone; compared with another copy, unresolved V genes explain less than half, and the rest is unexplained. V and J calls and clone size are as listed in that table; D and trimming were resolved from the DNA. In this sample the table shows 30,000 to 45,000 clones, approximately 78% of which occur a single time. The top ten clonotypes cover 42% of the sample.

Trimming leaves V shorter by 6 bases and J shorter by 4 bases, with the junction holding 9 bases beyond the gene matches. The CDR3 goes from the cysteine to the phenylalanine over 15 residues. Of all the DNA, just the CDR3 is kept, 45 bases in frame from base 1. The germline V gene sets CDR1 to KGHSH and CDR2 to LQKENI. Overall study results and their limits: Clinical and demographic metadata were provided uncurated, with the amount varying by source and participant.

Whole blood was collected in K2EDTA tubes by collaborating institutions according to the institutions' own protocols. For TCRbeta analysis, collaborators shipped samples as frozen whole blood, isolated PBMCs, or DNA extracted from either of those sample types. Sample: peripheral blood. The sequence is built from TRBV18 and TRBJ1-3, and 7 bases in between align with TRBD1. The source of this sequence is a human donor in a cohort sampled during active or convalescent COVID-19. The donor label of this sample is uncertain. The sequenced DNA is TGTGCCAGCTCTCCTCAAACAGGGGCCGGAAACACCATATATTTT. The translation is CASSPQTGAGNTIYF.